This T cell receptor beta chain was documented in a study of T cell responses to AZD1222 COVID-19 vaccine (dated by TCRdb to the early 2020s). Context from the whole study: TCR sequencing was performed for about 250 trial participants, of whom about 200 were given two doses of AZD1222 and approximately 26 were given two doses of MenACWY control vaccine. Trial participants were enrolled by age into 18-55, 56-69 and 70-plus year subgroups, with around 150, 28 and 57 TCR-sequenced participants respectively.

Points the paper makes about the study in general: CD4 TCRs associated with the vaccine covered the entire spike protein, and the dominant responses were in regions 160-218 and 743-854. Because no samples from the day 14 peak response were available, repertoires could be characterized only after the peak T cell response. Most participants were white British and females outnumbered males, and the authors suggested that clonal diversity may have been underestimated. Only five or six AZD1222 recipients were SARS-CoV-2 seropositive at baseline, limiting conclusions about previously exposed vaccinees. The 56-69-year group was small, and its depth increase did not reach significance, likely because of low power. A significant rise in spike-specific TCR breadth and depth was observed after two AZD1222 doses relative to day 0 and relative to MenACWY recipients. Reportedly, almost half of the unique spike-specific TCRs recognized epitopes lying outside the regions that are mutated in the B.1.351 and B.1.1.7 variants.

The time point label for this specimen denotes: about 28 days (+/-7) after the second vaccine dose. AZD1222 recipients whose second dose came at about 4 weeks and those whose second dose came at about 12 weeks were combined into one group, since spike-specific TCR depth and breadth did not differ between the two schedules. Samples from vaccinated people were obtained from the UK trials COV001 and COV002, which included a single-blind randomized controlled phase 2/3 trial of AZD1222 (ChAdOx1 nCoV-19) in healthy adults. Trial participant PBMC samples were collected at day 0 and day 28 after the second dose for TCRbeta chain sequencing. The CDR3 regions of human TCRbeta chains were analyzed by immunosequencing. Per the authors' processing: Repertoire TCRs were checked for matches against a reference library of SARS-CoV-2-specific TCRs that had been generated using the MIRA antigen-specificity platform. Breadth was defined as the fraction of unique TCRs that were SARS-CoV-2-associated. Depth was defined as the fraction of total T cells that were SARS-CoV-2-associated. Using the MIRA data, every spike-specific TCR was mapped to the spike region that the TCR reacted to and assigned to either a CD4 or a CD8 class. Log10-transformed breadth and depth values were compared by one-way ANOVA with Sidak's multiple comparisons tests. As stored in TCRdb, this immuneACCESS dataset retains in-frame rearrangements with V and J assigned. A fraction of the clones does not appear; measured against another copy, unresolved V genes explain less than half of the discrepancy, and the remainder lacks a known reason. From that table come the V and J calls and clone size; the DNA was used to work out D and trimming. This sample comprises some 250,000 clones, around 93% of them detected only once. Of the sample, roughly 0.5% is held by the ten largest clones.

This clone was seen just once. Its antigen is not yet known. No qualities accompany the bases; no much larger clone lies one base away. CDR1 SGHNT and CDR2 YYREEE are derived from the germline V gene (reference sequence). Trimming leaves V shorter by 4 bases and J shorter by 6 bases, with the junction holding 1 base beyond the gene matches. The CDR3 numbers 12 residues from cysteine through phenylalanine. Of the read, only the CDR3 DNA is kept; its 36 bases are in frame from base 1. The sequences come from peripheral blood, collected 28 days after the second AZD1222 dose. In this chain, TRBV5-4 is recombined with TRBJ2-3, and 8 junctional nucleotides match TRBD2. The sequence derives from an adult who received the AZD1222 COVID-19 vaccine. The nucleotide sequence reads TGTGCCAGCAGCCGGGGGGGGGATACGCAGTATTTT. It translates to CASSRGGDTQYF.